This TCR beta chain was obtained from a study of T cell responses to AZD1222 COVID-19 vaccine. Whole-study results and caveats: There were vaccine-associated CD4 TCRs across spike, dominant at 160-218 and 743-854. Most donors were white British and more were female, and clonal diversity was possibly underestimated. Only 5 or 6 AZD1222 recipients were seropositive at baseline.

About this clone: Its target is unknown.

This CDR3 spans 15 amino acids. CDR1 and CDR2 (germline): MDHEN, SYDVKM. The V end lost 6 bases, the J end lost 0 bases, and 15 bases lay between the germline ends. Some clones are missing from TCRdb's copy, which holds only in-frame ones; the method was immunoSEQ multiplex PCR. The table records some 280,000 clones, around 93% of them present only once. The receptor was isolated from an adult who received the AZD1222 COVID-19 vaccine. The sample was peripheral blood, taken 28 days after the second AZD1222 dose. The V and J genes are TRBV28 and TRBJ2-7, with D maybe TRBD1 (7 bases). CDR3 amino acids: CASRWTGLSSYEQYF. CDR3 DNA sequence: TGTGCCAGCAGGTGGACAGGACTAAGCTCCTACGAGCAGTACTTC.